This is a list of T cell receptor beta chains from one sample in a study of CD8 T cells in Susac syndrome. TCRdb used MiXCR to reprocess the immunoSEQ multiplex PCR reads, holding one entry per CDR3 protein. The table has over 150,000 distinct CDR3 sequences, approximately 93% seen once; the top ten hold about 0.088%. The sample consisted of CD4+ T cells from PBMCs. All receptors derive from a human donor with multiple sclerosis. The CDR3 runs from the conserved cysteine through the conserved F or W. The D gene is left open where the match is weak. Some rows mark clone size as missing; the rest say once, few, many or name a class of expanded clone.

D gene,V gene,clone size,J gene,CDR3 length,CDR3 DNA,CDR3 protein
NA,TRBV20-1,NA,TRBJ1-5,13,TGCAGTGCTAGGAGGGGCGGCAATCAGCCCCAGCATTTT,CSARRGGNQPQHF
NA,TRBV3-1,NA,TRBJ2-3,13,TGTGCCAGCAGCGGGGGAGGAAGCGGGCCGGCGTATTTT,CASSGGGSGPAYF
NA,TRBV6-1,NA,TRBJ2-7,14,TGTGCCAGCACCCCCGAGGGGTCCTTCTACGAGCAGTACTTC,CASTPEGSFYEQYF
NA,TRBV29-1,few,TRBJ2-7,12,TGCAGCGTTACCCGGGACTCAATCGAGCAGTACTTC,CSVTRDSIEQYF
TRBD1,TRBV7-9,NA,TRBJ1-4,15,TGTGCCAGCAGCTTAGGGACAGGGTGGAATGAAAAACTGTTTTTT,CASSLGTGWNEKLFF
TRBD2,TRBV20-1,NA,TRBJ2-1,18,TGCAGTGCCAAGCGGTTAGCGGGAGTTTCGTGGACGGACAATGAGCAGTTCTTC,CSAKRLAGVSWTDNEQFF
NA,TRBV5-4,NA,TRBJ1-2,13,TGTGCCAGCAGCTTGGAAACCGGGGGCGGCTACACCTTC,CASSLETGGGYTF
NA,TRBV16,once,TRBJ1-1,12,TGTGCCAGCAGCCCGTGGCGGGGCGAAGCTTTCTTT,CASSPWRGEAFF
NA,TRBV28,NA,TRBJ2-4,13,TGTGCCAGCAAGCGGAGGGGGAAGGACATTCAGTACTTC,CASKRRGKDIQYF
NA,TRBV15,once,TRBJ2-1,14,TGTGCCACCAGCAGCGACACACAGTACAATGAGCAGTTCTTC,CATSSDTQYNEQFF
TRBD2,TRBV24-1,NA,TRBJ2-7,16,TGTGCCACCAGTGATACCGGGACTAGCGGGAGGAACGAGCAGTACTTC,CATSDTGTSGRNEQYF
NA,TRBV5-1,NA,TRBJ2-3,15,TGCGCCAGCAGCGAGGGACTTCCTGGTACAGATACGCAGTATTTT,CASSEGLPGTDTQYF